The 2 T cell receptor beta chains reported below all come from one sample, sequenced in a study of T cells in Graves' hyperthyroidism and ophthalmopathy. Amplification of TCR beta CDR3 regions used RNA as the template. First-round RT-PCR of the TCR CDR3 relied on the HTBI primer set. MiXCR, applied by TCRdb to the multiplex PCR reads, yields one record per CDR3 protein. The profile shows 450,000 to 550,000 distinct CDR3 sequences, around 24% of them singletons. Sequencing was performed on blood. All receptors come from a woman aged 30 to 39 with Graves' ophthalmopathy.

This clonotype was recorded at least ten times. This chain joins TRBV6-2 or TRBV6-3 and TRBJ1-1, with D possibly TRBD1 on 6 matching bases. CDR1 and CDR2 (germline): MNHEY, SVGEGT. CDR3 size: 15 residues. V lost 5 bases and J lost 7, with 20 bases in between. CDR3 DNA: TGTGCCAGCAGTAAACACAGGGACCGCGGCATTGAAGCTTTCTTT. This gives the protein CASSKHRDRGIEAFF.

The CDR3 DNA sequence: TGTGCCAGCGCCCGGGGCCCGAACACCGGGGAGCTGTTTTTT. Encoded protein: CASARGPNTGELFF. The chain employs TRBV27 and TRBJ2-2; tentatively, D is TRBD1 or TRBD2 (5 bases each). Deletions cut 8 bases from V and 0 bases from J, with 10 bases between. The CDR3 contains 14 residues. Germline CDR1 reads MNHEY; CDR2 reads SMNVEV (reference sequence).